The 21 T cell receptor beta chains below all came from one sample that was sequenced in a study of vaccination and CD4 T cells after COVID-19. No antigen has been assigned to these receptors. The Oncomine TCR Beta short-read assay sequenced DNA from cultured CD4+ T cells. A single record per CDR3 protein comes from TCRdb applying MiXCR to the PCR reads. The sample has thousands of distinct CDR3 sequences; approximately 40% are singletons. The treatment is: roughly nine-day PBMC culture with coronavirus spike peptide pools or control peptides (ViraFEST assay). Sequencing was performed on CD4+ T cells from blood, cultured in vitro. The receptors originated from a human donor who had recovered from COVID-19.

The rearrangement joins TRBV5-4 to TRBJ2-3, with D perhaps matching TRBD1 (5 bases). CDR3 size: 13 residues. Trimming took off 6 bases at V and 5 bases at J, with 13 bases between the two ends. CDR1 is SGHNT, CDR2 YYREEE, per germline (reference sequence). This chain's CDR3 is CASNPKGIDTQYF. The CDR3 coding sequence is TGTGCCAGCAACCCGAAGGGGATAGATACGCAGTATTTT.

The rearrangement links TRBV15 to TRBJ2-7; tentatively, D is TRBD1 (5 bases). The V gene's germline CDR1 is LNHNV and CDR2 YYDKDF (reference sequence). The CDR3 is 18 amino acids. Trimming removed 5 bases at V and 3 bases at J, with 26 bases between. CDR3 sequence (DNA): TGTGCCACCAGCTCAGAGATGAGTCGGCCAGGGCGTGACTACGAGCAGTACTTC. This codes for CATSSEMSRPGRDYEQYF.

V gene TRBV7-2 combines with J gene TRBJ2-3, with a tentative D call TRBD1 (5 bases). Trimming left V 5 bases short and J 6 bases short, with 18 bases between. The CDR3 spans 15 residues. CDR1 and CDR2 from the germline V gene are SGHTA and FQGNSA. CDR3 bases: TGTGCCAGCAGCAGACTGACAGAAAGGACGGATACGCAGTATTTT. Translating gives CASSRLTERTDTQYF.

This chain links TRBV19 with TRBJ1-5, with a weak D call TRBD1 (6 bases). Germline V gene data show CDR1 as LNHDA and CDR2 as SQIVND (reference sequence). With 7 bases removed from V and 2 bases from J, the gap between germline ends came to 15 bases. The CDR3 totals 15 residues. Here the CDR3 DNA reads TGTGCCAGTAATTTGGGGGCTGCGGGCAATCAGCCCCAGCATTTT. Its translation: CASNLGAAGNQPQHF.

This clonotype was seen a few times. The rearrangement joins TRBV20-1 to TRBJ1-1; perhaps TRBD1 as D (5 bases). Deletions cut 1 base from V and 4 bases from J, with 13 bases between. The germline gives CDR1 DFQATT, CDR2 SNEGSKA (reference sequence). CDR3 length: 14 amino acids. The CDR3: CSARAPVGTTEAFF. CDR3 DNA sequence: TGCAGTGCTAGAGCTCCGGTCGGGACCACTGAAGCTTTCTTT.

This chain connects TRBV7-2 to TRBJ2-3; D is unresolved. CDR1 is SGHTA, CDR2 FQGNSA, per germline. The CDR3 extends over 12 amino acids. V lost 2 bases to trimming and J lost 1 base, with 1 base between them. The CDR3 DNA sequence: TGTGCCAGCAGCTTACGCACAGATACGCAGTATTTT. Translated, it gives CASSLRTDTQYF.

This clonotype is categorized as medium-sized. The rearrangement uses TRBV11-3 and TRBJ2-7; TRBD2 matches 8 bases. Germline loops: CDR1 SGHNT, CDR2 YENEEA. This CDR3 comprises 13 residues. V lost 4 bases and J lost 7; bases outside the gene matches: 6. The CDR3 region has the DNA TGTGCCAGCAGCTCCGGACTAGCTCGTGAGCAGTACTTC. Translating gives CASSSGLAREQYF.

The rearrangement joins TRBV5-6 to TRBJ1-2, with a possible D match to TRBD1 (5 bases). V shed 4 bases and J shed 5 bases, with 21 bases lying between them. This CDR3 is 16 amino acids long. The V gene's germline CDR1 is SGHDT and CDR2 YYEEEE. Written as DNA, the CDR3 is TGTGCCAGCAGCAGCCCCGCCGTCGGGGGGATATATGGCTACACCTTC. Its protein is CASSSPAVGGIYGYTF. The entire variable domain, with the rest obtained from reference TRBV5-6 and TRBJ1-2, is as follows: DAGVTQSPTHLIKTRGQQVTLRCSPKSGHDTVSWYQQALGQGPQFIFQYYEEEERQRGNFPDRFSGHQFPNYSSELNVNALLLGDSALYLCASSSPAVGGIYGYTFGSGTRLTVV.

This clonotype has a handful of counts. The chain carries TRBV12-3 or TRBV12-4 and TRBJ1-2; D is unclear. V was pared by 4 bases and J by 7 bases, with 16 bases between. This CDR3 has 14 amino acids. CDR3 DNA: TGTGCCAGCAGTTCCCTCCAAGGGCATGGTGGCTACACCTTC. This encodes CASSSLQGHGGYTF.

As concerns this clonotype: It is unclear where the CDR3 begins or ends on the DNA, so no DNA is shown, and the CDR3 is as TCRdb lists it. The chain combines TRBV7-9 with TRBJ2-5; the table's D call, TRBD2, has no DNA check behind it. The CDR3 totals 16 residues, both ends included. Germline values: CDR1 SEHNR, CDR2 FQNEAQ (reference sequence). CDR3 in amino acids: CASSLELAGAILAQYF.

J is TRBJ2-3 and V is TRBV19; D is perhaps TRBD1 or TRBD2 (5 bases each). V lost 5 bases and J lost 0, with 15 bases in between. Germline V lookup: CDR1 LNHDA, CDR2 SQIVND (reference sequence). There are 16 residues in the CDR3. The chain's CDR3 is CASSQPFGASTDTQYF. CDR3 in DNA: TGTGCCAGTAGTCAACCCTTCGGGGCTAGCACAGATACGCAGTATTTT.

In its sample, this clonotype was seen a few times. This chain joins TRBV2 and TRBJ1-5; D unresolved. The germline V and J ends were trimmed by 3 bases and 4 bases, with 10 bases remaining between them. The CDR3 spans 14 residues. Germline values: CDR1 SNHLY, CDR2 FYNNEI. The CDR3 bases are TGTGCCAGCAGTGATCATATAAGGAATCAGCCCCAGCATTTT. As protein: CASSDHIRNQPQHF.

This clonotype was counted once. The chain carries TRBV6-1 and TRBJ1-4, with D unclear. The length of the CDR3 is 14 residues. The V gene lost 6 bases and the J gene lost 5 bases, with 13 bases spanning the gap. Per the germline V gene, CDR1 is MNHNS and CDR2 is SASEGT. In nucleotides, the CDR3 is TGTGCCAGCAGCCCGGGCGGATGGAATGAAAAACTGTTTTTT. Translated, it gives CASSPGGWNEKLFF.

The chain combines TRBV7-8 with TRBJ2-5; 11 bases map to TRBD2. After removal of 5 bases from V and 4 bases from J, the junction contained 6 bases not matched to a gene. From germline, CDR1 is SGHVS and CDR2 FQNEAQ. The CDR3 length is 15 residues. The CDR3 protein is CASSASGRRVETQYF. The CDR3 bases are TGTGCCAGCAGCGCTAGCGGGAGGAGGGTAGAGACCCAGTACTTC.

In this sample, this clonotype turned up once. DNA for the CDR3: TGTGCCAGCGCCCGGTCCCGGGGCCGCGGGGAGCTGTTTTTT. Translating gives CASARSRGRGELFF. The chain is built from TRBV11-2 and TRBJ2-2; D possibly matches TRBD1 or TRBD2 (5 bases each). This CDR3 is 14 amino acids long. The ends were cut back, 8 bases at V and 7 bases at J, with 17 bases in the middle. Germline lookup yields CDR1 SGHAT and CDR2 FQNNGV.

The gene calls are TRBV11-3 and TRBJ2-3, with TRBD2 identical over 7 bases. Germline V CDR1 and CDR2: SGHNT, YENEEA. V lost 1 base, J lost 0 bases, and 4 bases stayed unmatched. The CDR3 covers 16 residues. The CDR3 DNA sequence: TGTGCCAGCAGCTTAGGCCCTAGCGGAAGCACAGATACGCAGTATTTT. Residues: CASSLGPSGSTDTQYF.

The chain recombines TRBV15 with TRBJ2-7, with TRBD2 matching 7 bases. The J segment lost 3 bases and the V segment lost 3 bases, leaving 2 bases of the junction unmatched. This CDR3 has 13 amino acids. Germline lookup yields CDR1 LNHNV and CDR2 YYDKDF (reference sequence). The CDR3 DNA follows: TGTGCCACCAGCAGGGCGGGGGTCTACGAGCAGTACTTC. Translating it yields CATSRAGVYEQYF.

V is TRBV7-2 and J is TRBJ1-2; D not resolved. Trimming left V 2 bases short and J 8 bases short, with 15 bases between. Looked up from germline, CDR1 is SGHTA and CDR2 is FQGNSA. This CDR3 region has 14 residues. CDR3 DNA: TGTGCCAGCAGCTTACATTGGACTGAGTCGGGCTACACCTTC. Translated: CASSLHWTESGYTF.

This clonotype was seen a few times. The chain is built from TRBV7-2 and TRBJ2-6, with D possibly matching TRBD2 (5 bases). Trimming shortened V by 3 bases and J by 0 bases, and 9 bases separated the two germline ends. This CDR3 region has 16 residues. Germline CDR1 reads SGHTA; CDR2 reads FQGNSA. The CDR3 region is CASSLRVLSGANVLTF. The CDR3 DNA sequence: TGTGCCAGCAGCTTGAGGGTTCTCTCTGGGGCCAACGTCCTGACTTTC.

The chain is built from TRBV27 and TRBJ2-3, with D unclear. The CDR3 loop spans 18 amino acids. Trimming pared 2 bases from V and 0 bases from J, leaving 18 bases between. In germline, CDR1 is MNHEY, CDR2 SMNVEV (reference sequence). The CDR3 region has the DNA TGTGCCAGCAGTTTAAAAGCCAACCGCAAGAGTAGCACAGATACGCAGTATTTT. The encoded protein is CASSLKANRKSSTDTQYF.

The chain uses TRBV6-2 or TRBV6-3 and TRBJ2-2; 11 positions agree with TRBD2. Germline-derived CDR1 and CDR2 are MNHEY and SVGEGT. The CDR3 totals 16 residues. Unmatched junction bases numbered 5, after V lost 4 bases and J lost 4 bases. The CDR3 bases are TGTGCCAGCAGTTCCATTAGCGGGAGGGCCACCGGGGAGCTGTTTTTT. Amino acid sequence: CASSSISGRATGELFF.